This TCR beta chain emerged from a study of vaccination effects on CD4 cells after COVID-19. Clones were sequenced by immunoSEQ multiplex PCR, and TCRdb holds only the in-frame ones, with some missing. In the table there are tens of thousands of clones, roughly 74% of which are singletons. Trimming took off 6 bases at V and 3 bases at J, with 23 bases between the two ends. Germline loops: CDR1 MNHEY, CDR2 SMNVEV (reference sequence). CDR3 length: 18 amino acids. Turning to this clone: As yet, its antigen is unknown.

Antigen-specific CD4+ T cell clonotypes were called by their expansion after viral peptide-pool culture in ViraFEST. After more than 8 days in culture, the CD4+ T cells were isolated. Vaccine recipients had no previous SARS-CoV-2 infection; their nucleocapsid antibodies were negative. A few million PBMC were seeded per well and grown in the presence of approximately 9.5 IU/ml IL-2 and about 10 ug/ml peptides. Sequenced here: CD4+ T cells from PBMCs cultured with HCoV-NL63 spike peptides, sampled before COVID-19 vaccination. V usage is TRBV27 and J usage is TRBJ1-4; D is undetermined. The TCR was taken from a human donor who received a COVID-19 vaccine. CDR3 DNA sequence: TGTGCCAGCAGCTCGCTACGGGCTCTACCGGAAGCTAATGAAAAACTGTTTTTT. It yields the protein CASSSLRALPEANEKLFF.